This TCR beta chain is drawn from a study of graft-versus-host responses after intestinal transplantation. Study at large: As for transplant type, recipients had multivisceral, liver-intestinal, or isolated intestinal grafts. Among the recipients, all got anti-thymocyte globulin induction and then tacrolimus and steroids for approximately 3 years.

Plating of some 200,000 CFSE-labeled responder cells was done together with some 200,000 irradiated, violet-dye-labeled stimulator cells. Upon completion of the reaction, proliferating CFSE-low responders, both CD3+CD4+ and CD3+CD8+, were sorted. Profiling relied on immunoSEQ multiplex PCR, and the TCRdb table lists in-frame clones only, not all of them. This sample yields 21,000 or so clones, of which about 57% are seen a single time; approximately 1% belongs to the top ten. The CDR3 is 13 amino acids. Looked up from germline, CDR1 is LGHNA and CDR2 is YSLEER. V lost 0 bases and J 9 bases, leaving 6 bases between the germline ends. In its sample, this clone was seen a few times.

The receptor comes from a human patient who received an intestinal transplant. The sample here was alloreactive CD4+ T cells from a mixed lymphocyte reaction culture, taken before intestinal transplant. The subset denotes: CFSE-low proliferating T cells sorted from roughly six-day pre-transplant mixed lymphocyte reaction (GvH or HvG direction). The J gene is TRBJ1-6, the V gene TRBV4-3; D is perhaps TRBD1 (6 bases). The CDR3 sequence is CASSQDRGSPLHF. CDR3 bases: TGCGCCAGCAGCCAAGACAGGGGTTCACCCCTCCACTTT.